This TCR beta chain was recovered during a study of cytomegalovirus exposure and HLA in healthy donors. Study-level findings and limits: From TCR beta sequences, most subjects' HLA-A and HLA-B alleles were reportedly predicted accurately. CMV serostatus alone was available as immune exposure information.

The ends lost 5 bases at V and 5 bases at J; junction bases unmatched: 9. Germline V gene sequence: CDR1 WSHSY, CDR2 SAAADI. This CDR3 has 15 amino acids. Turning to this clone: Its specificity is unknown.

60 Vbeta and 13 Jbeta primers were used in PCR. TCRdb's table, derived via immunoSEQ multiplex PCR, lists solely in-frame clones and lacks some. The sample consists of over 150,000 clones, roughly 81% of them appearing once. The TCR originated in a woman aged 45-60 years in good health and CMV-seronegative. The chain employs TRBV10-2 and TRBJ2-1, with 7 positions matching TRBD1. Sequencing used PBMCs. In DNA form, the CDR3 reads TGCGCCAGCAGTTTACTGACAGGGATCCACAATGAGCAGTTCTTC. Translated, it gives CASSLLTGIHNEQFF.